The clone carrying this T cell receptor beta chain was observed many times. Its specificity is unknown. The data belong to a study of regulatory T cells in long-lasting Graves disease. The time point was: newly diagnosed GD, antithyroid drugs for less than 3 months. PBMC-derived RNA was used for the TCR library. General observations from the study: Under persistent disease, TRBV28, TRBJ1-2 and TRBJ2-5 were used preferentially.

iRepertoire HTBI primers and Arm-PCR of CDR3 regions built TCR beta libraries. TCRdb re-called the multiplex PCR reads with MiXCR, one entry per CDR3 protein. The sample lists about 400,000 distinct CDR3 sequences; 15% to 20% were seen once. CDR3 length equals 16 residues. Trimming cost V 3 bases and J 3 bases; bases outside gene matches: 11. Germline values: CDR1 MDHEN, CDR2 SYDVKM. This same sample was also part of a study on T cells in Graves' hyperthyroidism and ophthalmopathy.

The chain employs TRBV28 and TRBJ2-7; TRBD1 matches 7 bases. This clonotype originated in a woman between 18 and 29 years old with Graves disease. Sequences were derived from peripheral blood mononuclear cells (PBMCs), sampled at new diagnosis, from a patient treated with antithyroid drugs. CDR3 in DNA: TGTGCCAGCAGTTTTCTCCTAAACAGGGGTGGCTACGAGCAGTACTTC. It specifies CASSFLLNRGGYEQYF.